The source of this T cell receptor (beta chain) is a study of blood T cell repertoires in COVID-19. Libraries were prepared by immunoSEQ multiplex PCR; TCRdb keeps only in-frame clonotypes and omits some of them. The table shows fewer than 500,000 clones, with about 85% occurring only once. This sequence was found in a woman younger than 30 who had recovered from COVID-19. Sequences were obtained from PBMCs or T cells enriched from blood (not recorded which).

The CDR3: CASSQGGWGGTQYF. CDR3 DNA: TGTGCCAGCAGCCAAGGAGGATGGGGGGGGACCCAGTACTTC. The chain links TRBV3-1 (or the pseudogene TRBV3-2) to TRBJ2-5, with 7 bases aligning to TRBD2. The trim removed 1 base at V and 7 bases at J, leaving 6 bases unmatched. CDR1 LGHDT and CDR2 YNNKEL come from the germline V gene (reference sequence). This CDR3 contains 14 residues.